This entry lists 24 T cell receptor beta chains sequenced from one sample in a study of human T cells and chemical hapten exposure. In TCRdb, the RACE reads were re-called with MiXCR into one record per CDR3 protein. The sample carries over 100,000 distinct CDR3 sequences, approximately 10% recorded once. Noted time point: patch test 3, about 24 weeks after DPC sensitization. The treatment here: therapeutic diphenylcyclopropenone sensitization with weekly scalp DPC. The specimen was whole blood, collected in connection with sensitization to the hapten diphenylcyclopropenone (DPC). The receptors come from a woman aged 50 to 60 with alopecia areata. Some clones in this sample may be carry-over from other donors' samples.

The chain combines TRBV5-4 with TRBJ2-3; weak D call: TRBD2 (5 bases). CDR3 length equals 14 residues. V lost 0 bases, J lost 8 bases, and 13 bases lay in between. Germline-derived CDR1 and CDR2 are SGHNT and YYREEE (reference sequence). CDR3 sequence: CASSLADPSGTQYF. In DNA form, the CDR3 reads TGTGCCAGCAGCTTGGCGGACCCGAGCGGTACGCAGTATTTT.

The V gene is TRBV7-2, the J gene TRBJ1-2; D unclear. CDR1 SGHTA and CDR2 FQGNSA come from the germline V gene. The CDR3 consists of 15 residues. The germline V and J ends were trimmed by 0 bases and 2 bases, with 10 bases remaining between them. Here the CDR3 reads CASSLAPDINYGYTF. Written as DNA, the CDR3 is TGTGCCAGCAGCTTAGCCCCAGACATCAACTATGGCTACACCTTC.

The chain recombines TRBV6-6 with TRBJ1-4, with D tentatively TRBD1 (6 bases). Germline loops: CDR1 MNHNY, CDR2 SVGAGI (reference sequence). The CDR3 spans 14 residues. Written as DNA, the CDR3 is TGTGCATGTAAGGGGGAAGGGACTAATGAAAAACTGTTTTTT. Encoded protein: CACKGEGTNEKLFF.

V usage is TRBV29-1 and J usage is TRBJ2-1; no clear D gene. Germline CDR1 reads SQVTM; CDR2 reads ANQGSEA. V lost 7 bases to trimming and J lost 0 bases, with 10 bases between them. This CDR3 is built from 13 residues. CDR3 nucleotides: TGCAGCGCAGGCCAGAGCTCCTACAATGAGCAGTTCTTC. It translates to CSAGQSSYNEQFF.

The gene calls are TRBV3-1 and TRBJ1-5; D remains unclear. Germline values: CDR1 LGHDT, CDR2 YNNKEL (reference sequence). The CDR3 totals 14 residues. Trimming took 5 bases from V and 0 from J, leaving 8 bases between them. CDR3 in amino acids: CASSAIYSNQPQHF. The CDR3 bases are TGTGCCAGCAGCGCGATATATAGCAATCAGCCCCAGCATTTT.

This clonotype came up many times. The J gene is TRBJ1-1, the V gene TRBV5-1; 9 positions match TRBD1. The trim removed 4 bases at V and 5 bases at J, leaving 6 bases unmatched. The CDR3 spans 14 residues. The germline V gene has CDR1 SGHRS and CDR2 YFSETQ. The CDR3 region has the DNA TGCGCCAGCAGCGAGGGACAGGGTTCAACTGAAGCTTTCTTT. It specifies CASSEGQGSTEAFF.

This clonotype was found a few times. The chain joins TRBV11-2 to TRBJ2-3; 7 bases agree with TRBD2. After removal of 4 bases from V and 2 bases from J, the junction contained 6 bases not matched to a gene. There are 15 residues in the CDR3. Germline CDR1 is SGHAT and CDR2 is FQNNGV. In nucleotides, the CDR3 is TGTGCCAGCAGCTCCTCCGGGACTACCACAGATACGCAGTATTTT. Protein sequence: CASSSSGTTTDTQYF.

The chain has TRBV6-1 and TRBJ1-5; D may be TRBD1 (6 bases). Germline loops: CDR1 MNHNS, CDR2 SASEGT. This CDR3 comprises 15 residues. The ends were cut back, 4 bases at V and 5 bases at J, with 15 bases in the middle. The CDR3 sequence: CASSVPRGADQPQHF. CDR3 bases: TGTGCCAGCAGTGTCCCTAGGGGGGCGGATCAGCCCCAGCATTTT.

This clonotype was counted a few times. The chain is built from TRBV25-1 and TRBJ2-5; a possible D gene is TRBD2 (5 bases). The germline V gene encodes CDR1 MGHDK and CDR2 SYGVNS. CDR3 length equals 16 residues. Trimming left V 0 bases short and J 4 bases short, with 15 bases between. The CDR3 loop reads CASSEYIGSGGETQYF. CDR3 sequence (DNA): TGTGCCAGCAGTGAATATATAGGGAGCGGAGGAGAGACCCAGTACTTC.

This clonotype was observed a few times. J is TRBJ2-3 and V is TRBV20-1; D may be TRBD2 (6 bases). V gave up 5 bases and J gave up 3 bases, with 12 bases separating them. The CDR3 loop spans 13 amino acids. Germline V lookup: CDR1 DFQATT, CDR2 SNEGSKA (reference sequence). CDR3 loop: CSARRVETDTQYF. CDR3 DNA: TGCAGTGCTCGGAGGGTCGAAACAGATACGCAGTATTTT.

This clonotype was recorded many times. The gene calls are TRBV6-5 and TRBJ2-1; D gene ambiguous. Trimming left V 4 bases short and J 0 bases short, with 16 bases between. The CDR3 totals 17 residues. Per germline, CDR1 MNHEY and CDR2 SVGAGI. The CDR3 reads CASSSPPGASSYNEQFF. Written as DNA, the CDR3 is TGTGCCAGCAGTTCTCCCCCGGGCGCTAGCTCCTACAATGAGCAGTTCTTC.

There are a few counts of this clonotype. V usage is TRBV20-1 and J usage is TRBJ1-1; possibly TRBD1 for D (5 bases). Germline CDR1 DFQATT, CDR2 SNEGSKA (reference sequence). The CDR3 length is 14 residues. The ends were cut back, 2 bases at V and 4 bases at J, with 14 bases in the middle. The CDR3 DNA sequence: TGCAGTGCTAGAAGGGGAGGGGTAGGCACTGAAGCTTTCTTT. This codes for CSARRGGVGTEAFF.

The V and J genes are TRBV20-1 and TRBJ2-5; D gene ambiguous. This CDR3 spans 12 amino acids. Trimming shortened V by 4 bases and J by 1 base, and 7 bases separated the two germline ends. Looked up from germline, CDR1 is DFQATT and CDR2 is SNEGSKA (reference sequence). DNA of the CDR3: TGCAGTGCTAAAACCGCCCAAGAGACCCAGTACTTC. It specifies CSAKTAQETQYF.

This clonotype was found once. At one boundary the junction diverges from the germline segment, which might be a read error. The V gene is TRBV28, the J gene TRBJ2-7; 12 bases are shared with TRBD1. The germline V gene has CDR1 MDHEN and CDR2 SYDVKM. The CDR3 loop spans 13 amino acids. The CDR3 here is CASSYGTGGEKYF. The CDR3 DNA reads as TGTGCCAGCAGTTACGGGACAGGGGGCGAGAAGTACTTC. Complete variable domain (other parts from reference TRBV28 and TRBJ2-7): DVKVTQSSRYLVKRTGEKVFLECVQDMDHENMFWYRQDPGLGLRLIYFSYDVKMKEKGDIPEGYSVSREKKERFSLILESASTNQTSMYLCASSYGTGGEKYFGPGTRLTVT.

This clonotype was seen more than once but under ten times. V and J are TRBV6-6 and TRBJ1-1, with unresolved D. Per germline, CDR1 MNHNY and CDR2 SVGAGI (reference sequence). CDR3 size: 12 residues. V was clipped by 2 bases and J by 6 bases, with 7 bases between them. CDR3 region: CASSYRSSEAFF. In DNA, the CDR3 is TGTGCCAGCAGTTACCGGTCTTCTGAAGCTTTCTTT.

Worth noting for this clonotype: With a much larger clone just one base away, this may be a read error. No conserved phenylalanine or tryptophan is present at the end of the CDR3, so a read error is the likely explanation. V usage is TRBV20-1 and J usage is TRBJ1-1, with a weak D call TRBD1 (6 bases). Per the germline V gene, CDR1 is DFQATT and CDR2 is SNEGSKA (reference sequence). V lost 3 bases and J 4 bases, leaving 9 bases between the germline ends. The CDR3 sequence is 12 residues long. The CDR3 bases are TGCAGTGCTAGGGAGGGGGGCACTGAAGCTTTCTCT. Translation: CSAREGGTEAFS.

This clonotype was counted only a few times. The gene calls are TRBV20-1 and TRBJ1-4; 7 bases map to TRBD1. The CDR3 totals 11 residues. Germline V gene sequence: CDR1 DFQATT, CDR2 SNEGSKA (reference sequence). CDR3 residues: CSSGTDEKLFF. The CDR3 DNA follows: TGCAGCTCCGGGACAGACGAAAAACTGTTTTTT.

Remarks on this clonotype: A junction boundary mismatches the germline segment, possibly from a read error. The chain employs TRBV28 and TRBJ1-5; D is uncertain. Per germline, CDR1 MDHEN and CDR2 SYDVKM. This CDR3 is built from 15 residues. CDR3 loop: CAGSLGPSGNQPQHF. DNA for the CDR3: TGTGCCGGCAGTTTAGGCCCTTCGGGTAATCAGCCCCAGCATTTT.

This chain uses TRBV28 with TRBJ2-5; a possible D gene is TRBD2 (6 bases). Trimming took off 2 bases at V and 4 bases at J, with 11 bases between the two ends. Germline CDR1 reads MDHEN; CDR2 reads SYDVKM. The CDR3 consists of 14 residues. The CDR3 protein is CASSLGGTPETQYF. The CDR3, as DNA: TGTGCCAGCAGTTTAGGCGGGACTCCAGAGACCCAGTACTTC.

This clonotype was seen many times. The chain combines TRBV2 with TRBJ2-6, with D unresolved. Deletions cut 6 bases from V and 0 bases from J, with 15 bases between. This CDR3 has 17 amino acids. Germline loops: CDR1 SNHLY, CDR2 FYNNEI. The CDR3 spells CASSPNGFASGANVLTF. CDR3 DNA: TGTGCCAGCAGCCCGAATGGCTTTGCCTCTGGGGCCAACGTCCTGACTTTC. Filled out from reference TRBV2 and TRBJ2-6, the complete variable domain reads EPEVTQTPSHQVTQMGQEVILRCVPISNHLYFYWYRQILGQKVEFLVSFYNNEISEKSEIFDDQFSVERPDGSNFTLKIRSTKLEDSAMYFCASSPNGFASGANVLTFGAGSRLTVL.

Points on this clonotype: At one of its ends the junction is not consistent with the germline gene, which may arise from a read error. The V and J genes are TRBV20-1 and TRBJ1-5; D not certain. The CDR3 has 12 residues. Per the germline V gene, CDR1 is DFQATT and CDR2 is SNEGSKA (reference sequence). The CDR3 nucleotides are TGCAGTGCTGAGGCCCATAATCAGCCCCAGAATTTT. Translating it yields CSAEAHNQPQNF.

The chain has TRBV6-5 and TRBJ2-2, with 8 bases lining up with TRBD1. The CDR3 totals 14 residues. J lost 6 bases, V lost 7 bases, and 7 bases had no gene match. The germline gives CDR1 MNHEY, CDR2 SVGAGI. CDR3 residues: CASNVRGRSGELFF. The CDR3 region has the DNA TGTGCCAGCAATGTCAGGGGGCGTTCCGGGGAGCTGTTTTTT.

The chain couples TRBV27 to TRBJ2-5; 8 nucleotides match TRBD2. The ends lost 3 bases at V and 1 base at J; junction bases unmatched: 7. Germline-derived CDR1 and CDR2 are MNHEY and SMNVEV (reference sequence). The CDR3 extends over 16 amino acids. The CDR3 protein is CASSFSAGGGQETQYF. Here the CDR3 DNA reads TGTGCCAGCAGTTTCTCGGCGGGGGGCGGCCAAGAGACCCAGTACTTC.

This clonotype occurred a few times. The V call is TRBV10-3, the J call TRBJ1-3, with 7 bases that match TRBD1. After removal of 2 bases from V and 0 bases from J, the junction contained 4 bases not matched to a gene. CDR3 size: 16 residues. Per germline, CDR1 ENHRY and CDR2 SYGVKD. This CDR3 reads CAISEKGADSGNTIYF. In nucleotides, the CDR3 is TGTGCCATCAGTGAGAAGGGGGCGGACTCTGGAAACACCATATATTTT.